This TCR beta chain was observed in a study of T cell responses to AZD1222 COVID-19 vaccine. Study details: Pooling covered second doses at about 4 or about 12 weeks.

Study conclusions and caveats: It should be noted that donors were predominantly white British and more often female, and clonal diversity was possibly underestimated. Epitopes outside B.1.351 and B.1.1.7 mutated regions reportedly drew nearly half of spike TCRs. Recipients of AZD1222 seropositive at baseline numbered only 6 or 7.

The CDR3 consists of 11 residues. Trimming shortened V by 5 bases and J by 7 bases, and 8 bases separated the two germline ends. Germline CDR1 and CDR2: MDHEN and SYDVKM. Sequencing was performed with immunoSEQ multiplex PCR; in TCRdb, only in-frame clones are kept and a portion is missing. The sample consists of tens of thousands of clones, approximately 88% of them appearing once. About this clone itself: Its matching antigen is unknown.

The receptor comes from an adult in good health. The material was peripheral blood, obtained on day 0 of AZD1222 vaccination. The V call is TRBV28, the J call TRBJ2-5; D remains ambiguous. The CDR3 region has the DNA TGTGCCAGCAGTCCGTTAGGGACCCAGTACTTC. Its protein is CASSPLGTQYF.